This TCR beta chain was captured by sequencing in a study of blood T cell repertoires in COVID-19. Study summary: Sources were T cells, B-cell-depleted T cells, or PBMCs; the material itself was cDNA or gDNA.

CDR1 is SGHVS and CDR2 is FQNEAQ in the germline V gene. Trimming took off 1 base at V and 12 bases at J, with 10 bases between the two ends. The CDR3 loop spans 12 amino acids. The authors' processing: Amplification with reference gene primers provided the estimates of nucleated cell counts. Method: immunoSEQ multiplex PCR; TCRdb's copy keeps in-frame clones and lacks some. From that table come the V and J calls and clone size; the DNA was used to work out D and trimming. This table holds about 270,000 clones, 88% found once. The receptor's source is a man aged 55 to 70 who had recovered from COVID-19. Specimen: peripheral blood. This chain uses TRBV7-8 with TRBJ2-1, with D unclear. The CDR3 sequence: CASSLGITGQFF. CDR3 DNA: TGTGCCAGCAGCTTAGGGATCACGGGGCAGTTCTTC.